Sequencing of this TCR beta chain was carried out in a study of long-term antiretroviral therapy in people with HIV. General study points: Repertoires in HIV (unlike those of controls) had narrower CDR3 length ranges.

Each contributor possessed a minimum of one pre-ART and a minimum of two post-ART PBMC samples. In this sample, this clone turned up once. The antigen is undetermined. Germline CDR1 is SGHTA and CDR2 is FQGNSA. This CDR3 contains 15 residues. V shed 2 bases and J 4 bases; nucleotides not matched to a gene: 4. Investigators performed immunoSEQ version v3.0 at survey level. Researchers set sequencing to target roughly 35,000-55,000 T-cell genomes per sample. TCRdb keeps only in-frame clones here, not all; method: immunoSEQ multiplex PCR. This table holds about 24,000 clones, around 84% found once. The V and J genes are TRBV7-2 and TRBJ1-4; 7 bases map to TRBD1. This TCR came from a man between 45 and 60 years old with HIV. The sequenced sample was unsorted PBMCs, obtained 3 years after starting antiretroviral therapy. The CDR3 sequence is CASSLRGQGNEKLFF. CDR3 DNA: TGTGCCAGCAGCTTAAGGGGGCAGGGTAATGAAAAACTGTTTTTT. Filled out from reference TRBV7-2 and TRBJ1-4, the complete variable domain reads GAGVSQSPSNKVTEKGKDVELRCDPISGHTALYWYRQSLGQGLEFLIYFQGNSAPDKSGLPSDRFSAERTGGSVSTLTIQRTQQEDSAVYLCASSLRGQGNEKLFFGSGTQLSVL.